This T cell receptor (beta chain) was retrieved from a study of cytomegalovirus exposure and HLA in healthy donors. Study results and caveats: Some TCR beta chains (roughly 160 of them) were listed as cytomegalovirus-associated.

PCR primers comprised 60 Vbeta and 13 Jbeta primers. Repertoires were generated with immunoSEQ multiplex PCR, while TCRdb's copy carries only in-frame clones and drops some. The sample contains 100,000 or so clones, around 80% of which appear only once. Germline CDR1 and CDR2: SGHVS and FQNEAQ. The ends lost 5 bases at V and 4 bases at J; junction bases unmatched: 5. This CDR3 contains 14 residues. Regarding this clone: The antigen is not known.

The sequence was obtained from a young man in good health and CMV-seropositive. The V gene is TRBV7-8, the J gene TRBJ2-5, with 9 bases identical to TRBD1. The specimen sequenced was PBMCs. CDR3 DNA sequence: TGTGCCAGCAGCCCACAGGGGGCAGGAGAGACCCAGTACTTC. Its translation is CASSPQGAGETQYF.